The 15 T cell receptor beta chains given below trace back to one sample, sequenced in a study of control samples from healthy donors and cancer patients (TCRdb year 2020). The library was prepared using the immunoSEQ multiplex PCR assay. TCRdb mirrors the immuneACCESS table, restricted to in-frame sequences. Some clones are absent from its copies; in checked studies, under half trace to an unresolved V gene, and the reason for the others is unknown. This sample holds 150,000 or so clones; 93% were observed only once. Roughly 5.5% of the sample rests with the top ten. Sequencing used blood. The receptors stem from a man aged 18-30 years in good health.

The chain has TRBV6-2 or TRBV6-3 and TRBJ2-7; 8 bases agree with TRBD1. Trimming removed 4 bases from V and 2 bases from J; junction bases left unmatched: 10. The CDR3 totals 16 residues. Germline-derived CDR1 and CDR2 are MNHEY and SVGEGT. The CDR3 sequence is CASSFHRDRWPYEQYF. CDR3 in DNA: TGTGCCAGCAGTTTCCACCGGGACAGGTGGCCCTACGAGCAGTACTTC.

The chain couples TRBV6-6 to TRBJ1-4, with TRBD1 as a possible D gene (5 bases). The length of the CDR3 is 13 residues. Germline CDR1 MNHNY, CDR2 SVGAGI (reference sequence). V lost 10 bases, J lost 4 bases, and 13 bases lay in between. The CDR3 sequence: CAIHSGNNEKLFF. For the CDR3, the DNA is TGTGCCATTCACTCAGGGAATAATGAAAAACTGTTTTTT.

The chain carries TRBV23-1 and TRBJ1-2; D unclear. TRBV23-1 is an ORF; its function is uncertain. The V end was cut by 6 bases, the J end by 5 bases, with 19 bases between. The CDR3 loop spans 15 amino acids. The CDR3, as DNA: TGCGCCAGCAGACACCTGGGAGATTCATTATATGGCTACACCTTC. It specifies CASRHLGDSLYGYTF.

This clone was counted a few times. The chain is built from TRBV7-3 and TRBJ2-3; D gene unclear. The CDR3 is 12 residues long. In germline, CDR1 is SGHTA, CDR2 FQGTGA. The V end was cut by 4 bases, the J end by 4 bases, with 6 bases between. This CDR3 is CASSSGSDTQYF. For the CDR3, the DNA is TGTGCCAGCAGCTCCGGGTCAGATACGCAGTATTTT.

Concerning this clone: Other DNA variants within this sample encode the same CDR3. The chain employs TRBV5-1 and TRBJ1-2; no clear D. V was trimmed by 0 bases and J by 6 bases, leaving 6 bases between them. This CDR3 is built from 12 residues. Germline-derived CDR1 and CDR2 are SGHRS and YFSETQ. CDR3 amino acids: CASSLVGNGYTF. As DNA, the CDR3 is TGCGCCAGCAGCTTGGTTGGTAATGGCTACACCTTC. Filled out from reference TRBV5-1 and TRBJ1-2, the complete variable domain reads KAGVTQTPRYLIKTRGQQVTLSCSPISGHRSVSWYQQTPGQGLQFLFEYFSETQRNKGNFPGRFSGRQFSNSRSEMNVSTLELGDSALYLCASSLVGNGYTFGSGTRLTVV.

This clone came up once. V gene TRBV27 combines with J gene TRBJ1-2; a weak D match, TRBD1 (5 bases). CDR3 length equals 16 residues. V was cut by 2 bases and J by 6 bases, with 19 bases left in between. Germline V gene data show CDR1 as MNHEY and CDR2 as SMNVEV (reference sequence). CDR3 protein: CASSLQGRPIINGYTF. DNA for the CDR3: TGTGCCAGCAGTTTACAGGGACGACCCATTATTAATGGCTACACCTTC.

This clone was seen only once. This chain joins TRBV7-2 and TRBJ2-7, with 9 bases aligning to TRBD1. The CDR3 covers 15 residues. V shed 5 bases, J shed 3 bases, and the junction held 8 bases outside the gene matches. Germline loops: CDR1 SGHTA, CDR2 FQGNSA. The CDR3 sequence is CASSKPGQGLYEQYF. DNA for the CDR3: TGTGCCAGCAGCAAACCGGGACAGGGCCTCTACGAGCAGTACTTC. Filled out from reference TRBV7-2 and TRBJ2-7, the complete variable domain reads GAGVSQSPSNKVTEKGKDVELRCDPISGHTALYWYRQSLGQGLEFLIYFQGNSAPDKSGLPSDRFSAERTGGSVSTLTIQRTQQEDSAVYLCASSKPGQGLYEQYFGPGTRLTVT.

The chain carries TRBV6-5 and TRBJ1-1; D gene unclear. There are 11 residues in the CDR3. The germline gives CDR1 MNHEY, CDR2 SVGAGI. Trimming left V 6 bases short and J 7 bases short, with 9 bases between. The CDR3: CASSLDGEAFF. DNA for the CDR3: TGTGCCAGCAGCCTTGACGGTGAAGCTTTCTTT.

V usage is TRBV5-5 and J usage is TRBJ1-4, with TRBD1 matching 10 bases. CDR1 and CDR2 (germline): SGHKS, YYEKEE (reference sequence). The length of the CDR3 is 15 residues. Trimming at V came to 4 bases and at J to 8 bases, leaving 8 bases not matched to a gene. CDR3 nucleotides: TGTGCCAGCAGCCCGCCCGGGACAGGGGTCGAAAAACTGTTTTTT. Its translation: CASSPPGTGVEKLFF.

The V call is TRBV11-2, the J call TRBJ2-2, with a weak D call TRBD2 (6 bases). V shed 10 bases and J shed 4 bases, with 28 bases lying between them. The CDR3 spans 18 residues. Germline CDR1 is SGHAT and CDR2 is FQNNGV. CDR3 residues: CATARGGRRLKGTGELFF. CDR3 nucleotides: TGTGCCACCGCCCGGGGAGGCAGGAGATTGAAGGGCACCGGGGAGCTGTTTTTT.

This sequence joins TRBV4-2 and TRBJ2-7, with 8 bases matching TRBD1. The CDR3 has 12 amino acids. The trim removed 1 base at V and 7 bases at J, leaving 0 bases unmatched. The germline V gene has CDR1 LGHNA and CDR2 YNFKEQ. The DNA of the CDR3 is TGTGCCAGCAGCCAAGGACAGGGGGAGCAGTACTTC. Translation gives CASSQGQGEQYF.

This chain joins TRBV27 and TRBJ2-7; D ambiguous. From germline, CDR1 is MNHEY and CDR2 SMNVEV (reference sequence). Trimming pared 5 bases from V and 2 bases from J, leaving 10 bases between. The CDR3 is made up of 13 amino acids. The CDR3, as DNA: TGTGCCAGCAGTCCTCAACGCCCCTACGAGCAGTACTTC. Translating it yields CASSPQRPYEQYF.

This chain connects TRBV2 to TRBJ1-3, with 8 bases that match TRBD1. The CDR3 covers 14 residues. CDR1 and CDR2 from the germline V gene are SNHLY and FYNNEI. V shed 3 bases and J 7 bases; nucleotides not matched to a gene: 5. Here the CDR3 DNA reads TGTGCCAGCAGTGAGGACAGGGCATCGAACACCATATATTTT. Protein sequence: CASSEDRASNTIYF.

The CDR3 coding sequence is TGTGCCAGCAGGAGACAGGGACGTTCCTCTGGGGCCAACGTCCTGACTTTC. Amino acids: CASRRQGRSSGANVLTF. The rearrangement links TRBV7-8 to TRBJ2-6; TRBD1 matches 7 bases. The V gene's germline CDR1 is SGHVS and CDR2 FQNEAQ. V shed 6 bases, J shed 0 bases, and the junction held 8 bases outside the gene matches. CDR3 size: 17 residues.

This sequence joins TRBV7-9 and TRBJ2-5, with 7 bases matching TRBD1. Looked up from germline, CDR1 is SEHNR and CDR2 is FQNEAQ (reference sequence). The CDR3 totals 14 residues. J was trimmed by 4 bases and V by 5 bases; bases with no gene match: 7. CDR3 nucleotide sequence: TGTGCCAGCAGCCAGCAGACAGGGCGAGAGACCCAGTACTTC. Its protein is CASSQQTGRETQYF.